The source of this T cell receptor (beta chain) is a study of CD4 T cells in relation to SARS-CoV-2 and coronaviruses (dated by TCRdb to about 2021). Broadly, across the study: HLA restriction was mapped for shared crossreactive spike epitopes using patient-derived lymphoblastoid cell lines. The study assessed, at the TCR clonotype level, memory CD4+ T cell crossreactivity between SARS-CoV-2 and common cold coronavirus spike proteins. The Adaptive Biotechnologies TCR-sequencing kit was used to sequence samples from a few pre-COVID donors and the naive versus memory experiments, while other data came from Illumina-based sequencing. Expansion assays from other donors in the study were sequenced with a different, Illumina-based TCR-beta assay.

Spanning cysteine to phenylalanine, the CDR3 consists of 13 amino acids. Just CDR3 DNA is preserved here, 39 bases in frame from base 1. The germline V gene (reference sequence) provides CDR1 LNHDA and CDR2 SQIVND. The germline ends are 5 bases apart after V is trimmed by 3 bases and J by 0 bases. Deep-resolution immunoSEQ TCR-beta sequencing was performed on DNA from uncultured naive and memory CD4+ T cells. The paper's data handling went like this. During preprocessing, nonproductive sequences were discarded, as were any CDR3s that did not begin with C, did not end with F or W, or were shorter than 7 amino acids. Cultured and uncultured naive and memory CD4+ repertoires were searched for CDR3s previously identified as spike- and CEF-reactive. After three terminal residues were trimmed from each end, CDR3 homology was quantified as pairwise Levenshtein distance using the stringdist R package. TCRdb holds this immuneACCESS table with in-frame rearrangements only. Some clones are missing; in checked studies, unresolved V genes explain under half, and the rest has no known cause. That table supplies the V and J calls and clone size; D and trimming were determined from the DNA. The sample records roughly 57,000 clones, around 86% of which are singletons. Jointly, the top ten make up about 1.4% of the sample.

Comments on this clone: Its antigen is currently not known. Base qualities are not at hand, and no much larger clone is one base apart.

The investigation overall reported the following: Crossreactivity analysis centred on spike protein, so crossreactivity against other viral proteins was not assessed. Roughly 60% of donors had memory CD4+ clonotypes that crossrecognized SARS-CoV-2 and at least one common cold coronavirus spike. Compared with monoreactive clones, crossreactive clones had significantly weaker SARS-CoV-2-driven expansion, a result consistent with antigenic imprinting. No donor contributed both pre-pandemic and post-infection samples, which limited tracing the source of pre-existing responses. The study was constrained by small numbers of patients and of tested TCRs. Sequencing of naive versus memory cells indicated that the assay detects memory recall responses, not primary responses primed during culture.

CD4+ T cells from unexposed donors were collected before the COVID-19 pandemic (2011-2018). Naive and memory CD4+ T cells were separated from cryopreserved PBMCs by first enriching for CD4 and then performing EasySep naive CD4+ T cell enrichment. Leukapheresis product for the unexposed donors was bought commercially. Ficoll-Paque PLUS gradient centrifugation was used to isolate PBMCs from leukapheresis product or whole blood. PBMCs were either cryopreserved at -140 degrees C or used fresh in the expansion assay. The QIAamp Micro DNA Kit was used to extract genomic DNA from the CD4+ T cells. The V gene is TRBV19 and the J gene is TRBJ1-1; the D gene is not confidently resolved. The sample comprised memory CD4+ T cells from PBMCs. The label giving this sample's cell subset or site can be read as: memory (non-naive) CD4+ T cells. The receptor's source is a human donor in good health. The CDR3 corresponds to CASSISLNTEAFF. The sequenced DNA: TGTGCCAGTAGTATCAGCCTGAACACTGAAGCTTTCTTT. With the rest looked up from the reference TRBV19 and TRBJ1-1 genes rather than sequenced, the full variable domain is DGGITQSPKYLFRKEGQNVTLSCEQNLNHDAMYWYRQDPGQGLRLIYYSQIVNDFQKGDIAEGYSVSREKKESFPLTVTSAQKNPTAFYLCASSISLNTEAFFGQGTRLTVV.